What follows describes a single T cell receptor (beta chain). The antigen remains unidentified. The source of the sample is a study of cytomegalovirus exposure and HLA in healthy donors. Notes on the study in general: Prior analysis indicated that the majority of TCR beta V segments exhibited productivity approximately 87% or approximately 30% of the time. Analysis was performed later, and it showed HLA-associated TCR beta chains to be more clonally expanded than equally common others. TCR beta V- and J-gene trimming was later associated with a missense DCLRE1C variant.

The PCR contained 60 Vbeta and 13 Jbeta primers. The protocol was immunoSEQ multiplex PCR, while the TCRdb copy is restricted to in-frame clones and leaves out a portion. This sample has about 130,000 clones; about 80% occur once, and the top ten carry 1%. Germline CDR1 SGDLS, CDR2 YYNGEE. V shed 3 bases, J shed 5 bases, and the junction held 10 bases outside the gene matches. The CDR3 consists of 16 residues. The source is a middle-aged man in good health and CMV-seronegative. The J gene is TRBJ2-3, the V gene TRBV9; TRBD1 matches 9 bases. The sample taken for sequencing was PBMCs. DNA for the CDR3: TGTGCCAGCAGCGGGGCGGGACAGGGAGGGATAGATACGCAGTATTTT. Protein: CASSGAGQGGIDTQYF.